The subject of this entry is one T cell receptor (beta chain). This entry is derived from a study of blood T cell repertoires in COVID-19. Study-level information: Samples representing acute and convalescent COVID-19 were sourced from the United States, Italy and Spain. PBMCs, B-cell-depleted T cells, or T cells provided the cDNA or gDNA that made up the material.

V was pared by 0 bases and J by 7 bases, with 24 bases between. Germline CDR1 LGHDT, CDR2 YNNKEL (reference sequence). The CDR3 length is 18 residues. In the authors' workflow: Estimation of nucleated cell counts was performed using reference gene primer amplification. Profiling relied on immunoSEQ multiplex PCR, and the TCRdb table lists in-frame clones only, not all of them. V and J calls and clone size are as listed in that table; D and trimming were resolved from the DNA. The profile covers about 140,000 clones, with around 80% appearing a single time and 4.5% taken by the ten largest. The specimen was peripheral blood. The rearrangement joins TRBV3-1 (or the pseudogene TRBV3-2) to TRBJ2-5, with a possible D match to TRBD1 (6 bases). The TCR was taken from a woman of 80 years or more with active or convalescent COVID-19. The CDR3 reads CASSQDHWGQQSAGTQYF. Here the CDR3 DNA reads TGTGCCAGCAGCCAAGACCACTGGGGGCAGCAGTCGGCTGGGACCCAGTACTTC.